Sequencing of this TCR beta chain was carried out in a study of shared clonotypes between healthy human individuals. As for the study in general: The donor pool was made up of a couple of women and a few men aged 18 to 49. CD4 naive and memory got three plates each, CD8 naive two, CD8 memory one. Whole-study findings and limits: A handful of donors held roughly 5% of naive CD4 clonotypes in common.

Each subset's genomic DNA was shared equally among a number of immunoSEQ plates. Libraries were prepared by immunoSEQ multiplex PCR; TCRdb keeps only in-frame clonotypes and omits some of them. This table has about 1 million clones, 60% to 80% appearing once. V was pared by 2 bases and J by 9 bases, with 7 bases between. There are 12 residues in the CDR3. Germline CDR1 is SEHNR and CDR2 is FQNEAQ (reference sequence). Remarks on this clone: Its antigen is unknown.

V gene TRBV7-9 combines with J gene TRBJ2-2; no reliable D call. This receptor was identified in a man aged 18-30 years in good health. The sequenced sample was memory CD4+ T cells sorted from blood. Subset in this sample: CD45RA-negative fraction. CDR3 amino acids: CASSLQLRELFF. Written as DNA, the CDR3 is TGTGCCAGCAGCTTACAATTAAGGGAGCTGTTTTTT.